These 9 T cell receptor beta chains came from one sample sequenced in a study of blood T cell repertoires in COVID-19. Sequencing used immunoSEQ multiplex PCR; TCRdb keeps in-frame clones, though not all of them. Here the sample spans a few hundred thousand clones, around four fifths being singletons. Sequenced: peripheral blood. These receptor sequences come from a woman older than 75 with COVID-19, enrolled during active disease.

The chain links TRBV27 to TRBJ2-3, with 7 bases lining up with TRBD2. The CDR3 extends over 16 amino acids. V shed 3 bases and J 1 base; nucleotides not matched to a gene: 7. The germline gives CDR1 MNHEY, CDR2 SMNVEV (reference sequence). CDR3 residues: CASSFRGTTGTDTQYF. DNA for the CDR3: TGTGCCAGCAGTTTCCGCGGGACTACCGGCACAGATACGCAGTATTTT.

This clone was counted once. The J gene is TRBJ1-2, the V gene TRBV7-8, with 7 bases matching TRBD1. Germline trimming cut 5 bases from V and 2 bases from J; bases unmatched to any gene: 5. From germline, CDR1 is SGHVS and CDR2 FQNEAQ. This CDR3 has 14 amino acids. This CDR3 is CASSKTTGNYGYTF. The CDR3, as DNA: TGTGCCAGCAGCAAAACGACAGGGAACTATGGCTACACCTTC.

The chain links TRBV29-1 to TRBJ1-1, with TRBD1 as a possible D gene (6 bases). This CDR3 has 13 amino acids. CDR1 and CDR2 from the germline V gene are SQVTM and ANQGSEA. The ends were cut back, 2 bases at V and 2 bases at J, with 9 bases in the middle. The CDR3 DNA sequence: TGCAGCGTTGAAAAGGGGACAAACACTGAAGCTTTCTTT. Its protein is CSVEKGTNTEAFF. Full variable domain (missing parts from reference TRBV29-1 and TRBJ1-1): SAVISQKPSRDICQRGTSLTIQCQVDSQVTMMFWYRQQPGQSLTLIATANQGSEATYESGFVIDKFPISRPNLTFSTLTVSNMSPEDSSIYLCSVEKGTNTEAFFGQGTRLTVV.

This clone was detected once. The chain links TRBV6-2 or TRBV6-3 to TRBJ1-2, with no clear D. Trimming stripped 4 bases from V and 2 bases from J, with 14 bases between. The CDR3 covers 15 residues. CDR1 is MNHEY and CDR2 is SVGEGT in the germline V gene. The CDR3 nucleotides are TGTGCCAGCAGTTTCAACGGGGTAGCAAACTATGGCTACACCTTC. This codes for CASSFNGVANYGYTF.

The rearrangement joins TRBV5-1 to TRBJ2-3; TRBD1 aligns across 8 bases. Germline trimming cut 3 bases from V and 3 bases from J; bases unmatched to any gene: 12. CDR3 length: 17 amino acids. Germline V CDR1 and CDR2: SGHRS, YFSETQ. The CDR3 nucleotides are TGCGCCAGCAGCTCCGGCAGGGGGCGAGGATTGACAGATACGCAGTATTTT. This translates into CASSSGRGRGLTDTQYF. The whole variable domain, remainder taken from reference TRBV5-1 and TRBJ2-3, is KAGVTQTPRYLIKTRGQQVTLSCSPISGHRSVSWYQQTPGQGLQFLFEYFSETQRNKGNFPGRFSGRQFSNSRSEMNVSTLELGDSALYLCASSSGRGRGLTDTQYFGPGTRLTVL.

The table lists this clone with a few counts. The chain is built from TRBV29-1 and TRBJ1-1; tentatively, D is TRBD1 (6 bases). CDR1 SQVTM and CDR2 ANQGSEA come from the germline V gene. The CDR3 is 15 residues long. Trimming left V 6 bases short and J 0 bases short, with 17 bases between. The CDR3 loop reads CSVNTGSLVNTEAFF. The DNA for the CDR3 is TGCAGCGTAAATACAGGGTCTTTGGTGAACACTGAAGCTTTCTTT.

This chain connects TRBV3-1 (or the pseudogene TRBV3-2) to TRBJ2-5; D uncertain. Trimming left V 1 base short and J 5 bases short, with 2 bases between. The CDR3 contains 11 residues. Per the germline V gene, CDR1 is LGHDT and CDR2 is YNNKEL (reference sequence). This CDR3 is CASSQAETQYF. CDR3 DNA: TGTGCCAGCAGCCAAGCGGAGACCCAGTACTTC.

The CDR3 protein is CASSLQGAEGNTIYF. In DNA form, the CDR3 reads TGCGCCAGCAGCTTGCAGGGGGCAGAAGGAAACACCATATATTTT. The V call is TRBV5-1, the J call TRBJ1-3; 8 positions match TRBD1. The trim removed 1 base at V and 4 bases at J, leaving 4 bases unmatched. Germline assignment: CDR1 SGHRS and CDR2 YFSETQ. This CDR3 comprises 15 residues.

V and J are TRBV1 and TRBJ2-3; the D call TRBD1 from the table was never checked on the DNA. TRBV1 is recorded as a pseudogene. This CDR3 has 22 residues. CDR3 bases: TGCACCAGCAGCCAACCGCCTTCGTGGACAGGGGGCTCCATGTCTATCACAGATACGCAGTATTTT. Its protein is CTSSQPPSWTGGSMSITDTQYF.